These T cell receptor beta chains were read from a single sample in a study of long-term antiretroviral therapy in people with HIV. Repertoires were generated with immunoSEQ multiplex PCR, while TCRdb's copy carries only in-frame clones and drops some. Here the sample spans tens of thousands of clones, around four fifths being singletons. The sample in question was unsorted PBMCs, obtained 1.1 years before starting antiretroviral therapy. These receptor sequences come from a woman aged 40 to 55 with HIV. Both conserved end residues are trimmed from each CDR3. Fields, in order: clone size, J gene, D gene, V gene, CDR3 protein. D genes are given only for firm matches. Where a row states a size, it is once, few, many or the class of an expanded clone; other rows omit it.

clone size: NA; J gene: TRBJ1-2; D gene: NA; V gene: TRBV5-1; CDR3 protein: ASSLEAFYGYT
clone size: NA; J gene: TRBJ2-7; D gene: NA; V gene: TRBV11-3; CDR3 protein: ASSLSPQSSYEQY
clone size: few; J gene: TRBJ2-3; D gene: NA; V gene: TRBV4-1; CDR3 protein: ASSPGGQTDTQY
clone size: NA; J gene: TRBJ1-4; D gene: NA; V gene: TRBV7-9; CDR3 protein: ASSFSTRGSGEKLF
clone size: NA; J gene: TRBJ1-3; D gene: TRBD1; V gene: TRBV7-7; CDR3 protein: ASSRDRDNTIY
clone size: medium-sized; J gene: TRBJ1-1; D gene: NA; V gene: TRBV18; CDR3 protein: ASSGVGGTEAF
clone size: NA; J gene: TRBJ1-1; D gene: TRBD1; V gene: TRBV28; CDR3 protein: ASSVSYPGGTPEAF
clone size: NA; J gene: TRBJ2-1; D gene: NA; V gene: TRBV1; CDR3 protein: TSSHSSPRGGLNEQF
clone size: NA; J gene: TRBJ2-2; D gene: NA; V gene: TRBV11-2; CDR3 protein: ASSSYSRDNTGELF
clone size: NA; J gene: TRBJ2-3; D gene: TRBD2; V gene: TRBV5-1; CDR3 protein: ASTLLAGATDTQY
clone size: NA; J gene: TRBJ2-7; D gene: NA; V gene: TRBV11-3; CDR3 protein: ASSFRLTGGSYEQY
clone size: NA; J gene: TRBJ1-5; D gene: NA; V gene: TRBV2; CDR3 protein: ASSIGGVQPQH
clone size: few; J gene: TRBJ1-2; D gene: TRBD1; V gene: TRBV19; CDR3 protein: ASSISGTGPGYT
clone size: NA; J gene: TRBJ2-3; D gene: NA; V gene: TRBV4-3; CDR3 protein: ASSPSGSFGQDTQY
clone size: few; J gene: TRBJ2-7; D gene: NA; V gene: TRBV4-2; CDR3 protein: ASSQRQTYEQY
clone size: NA; J gene: TRBJ2-7; D gene: TRBD1; V gene: TRBV30; CDR3 protein: AWRGTGRFEQY
clone size: NA; J gene: TRBJ1-1; D gene: NA; V gene: TRBV6-5; CDR3 protein: ASRLQGIPEAF
clone size: NA; J gene: TRBJ2-3; D gene: TRBD1; V gene: TRBV7-9; CDR3 protein: ASSGTASTDTQY
clone size: NA; J gene: TRBJ2-3; D gene: NA; V gene: TRBV9; CDR3 protein: ASSGDTDTQY
clone size: NA; J gene: TRBJ1-2; D gene: NA; V gene: TRBV4-1; CDR3 protein: ASSQDTGSYGYT
clone size: NA; J gene: TRBJ2-3; D gene: NA; V gene: TRBV9; CDR3 protein: ASSARSGDVTDTQY
clone size: NA; J gene: TRBJ2-5; D gene: NA; V gene: TRBV5-4; CDR3 protein: ASSLDSGETQY
clone size: NA; J gene: TRBJ1-1; D gene: NA; V gene: TRBV29-1; CDR3 protein: SVIRQVNTEAF
clone size: few; J gene: TRBJ2-2; D gene: TRBD2; V gene: TRBV4-1; CDR3 protein: ASSPLGLADNTGELF
clone size: NA; J gene: TRBJ2-7; D gene: NA; V gene: TRBV30; CDR3 protein: AWSVGGYEQY
clone size: NA; J gene: TRBJ1-5; D gene: NA; V gene: TRBV11-2; CDR3 protein: ASSFAGDQPQH
clone size: NA; J gene: TRBJ2-1; D gene: TRBD1; V gene: TRBV5-4; CDR3 protein: ASSFRGGGFNEQF
clone size: NA; J gene: TRBJ2-1; D gene: NA; V gene: TRBV13; CDR3 protein: ASSLGGNSDYNEQF
clone size: NA; J gene: TRBJ2-5; D gene: NA; V gene: TRBV5-1; CDR3 protein: ASSLEGGKETQY
clone size: NA; J gene: TRBJ2-7; D gene: TRBD2; V gene: TRBV4-1; CDR3 protein: ASSLHTSASYEQY
clone size: once; J gene: TRBJ2-2; D gene: NA; V gene: TRBV19; CDR3 protein: ASSRDIGTGELF
clone size: NA; J gene: TRBJ2-1; D gene: TRBD1; V gene: TRBV19; CDR3 protein: ASRDTIGTGVYEQF
clone size: NA; J gene: TRBJ2-3; D gene: NA; V gene: TRBV21-1; CDR3 protein: ASSKGRNTQY
clone size: NA; J gene: TRBJ1-5; D gene: NA; V gene: TRBV2; CDR3 protein: ASSGSQGYQPQH
clone size: few; J gene: TRBJ1-2; D gene: NA; V gene: TRBV19; CDR3 protein: ASSSGSHGYT
clone size: NA; J gene: TRBJ1-1; D gene: TRBD1; V gene: TRBV30; CDR3 protein: ALTGGTEAF
clone size: NA; J gene: TRBJ1-2; D gene: NA; V gene: TRBV4-2; CDR3 protein: ASSQERDTYT
clone size: NA; J gene: TRBJ2-1; D gene: NA; V gene: TRBV13; CDR3 protein: ASSLEGTHEQF
clone size: NA; J gene: TRBJ1-2; D gene: TRBD1; V gene: TRBV5-4; CDR3 protein: ASSLAGTGHGYT
clone size: NA; J gene: TRBJ1-4; D gene: NA; V gene: TRBV19; CDR3 protein: ASSIGQRGGEKLF
clone size: NA; J gene: TRBJ2-3; D gene: NA; V gene: TRBV5-1; CDR3 protein: ASSQDRNTDTQY
clone size: NA; J gene: TRBJ2-3; D gene: TRBD2; V gene: TRBV7-2; CDR3 protein: ASSFTRGGNTDTQY
clone size: NA; J gene: TRBJ2-3; D gene: NA; V gene: TRBV7-2; CDR3 protein: ASRDSFWTDTQY
clone size: few; J gene: TRBJ1-1; D gene: NA; V gene: TRBV14; CDR3 protein: ASSQERYTEAF
clone size: NA; J gene: TRBJ2-7; D gene: NA; V gene: TRBV7-2; CDR3 protein: ASSTRGGYEQY
clone size: NA; J gene: TRBJ2-3; D gene: NA; V gene: TRBV9; CDR3 protein: ASSVQDTQY
clone size: NA; J gene: TRBJ2-7; D gene: TRBD2; V gene: TRBV10-1; CDR3 protein: ASSHGLAGETYEQY